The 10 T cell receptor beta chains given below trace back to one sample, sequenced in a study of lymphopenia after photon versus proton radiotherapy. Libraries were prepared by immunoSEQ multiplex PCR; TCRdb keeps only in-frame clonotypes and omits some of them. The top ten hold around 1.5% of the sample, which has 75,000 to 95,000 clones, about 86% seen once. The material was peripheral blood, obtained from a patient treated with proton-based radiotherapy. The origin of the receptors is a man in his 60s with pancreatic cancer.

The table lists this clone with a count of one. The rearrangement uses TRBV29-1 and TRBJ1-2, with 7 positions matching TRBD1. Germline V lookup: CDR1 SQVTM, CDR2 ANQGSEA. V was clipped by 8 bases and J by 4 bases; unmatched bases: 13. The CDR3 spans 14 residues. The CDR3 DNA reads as TGCAGCCTTAAGGAAGGACAGGACCCCTATGGCTACACCTTC. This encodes CSLKEGQDPYGYTF.

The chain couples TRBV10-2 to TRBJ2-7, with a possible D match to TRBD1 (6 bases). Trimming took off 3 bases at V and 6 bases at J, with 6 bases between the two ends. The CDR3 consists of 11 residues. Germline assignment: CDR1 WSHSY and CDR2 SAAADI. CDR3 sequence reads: CASSDRGEQYF. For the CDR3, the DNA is TGCGCCAGCAGTGACAGGGGCGAGCAGTACTTC.

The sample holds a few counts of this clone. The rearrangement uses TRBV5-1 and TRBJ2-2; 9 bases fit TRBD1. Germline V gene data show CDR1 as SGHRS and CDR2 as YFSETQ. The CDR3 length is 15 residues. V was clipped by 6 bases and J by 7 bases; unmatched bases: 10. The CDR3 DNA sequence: TGCGCCAGCATGGCCTACAGGGGGCATGGCGGGGAGCTGTTTTTT. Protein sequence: CASMAYRGHGGELFF.

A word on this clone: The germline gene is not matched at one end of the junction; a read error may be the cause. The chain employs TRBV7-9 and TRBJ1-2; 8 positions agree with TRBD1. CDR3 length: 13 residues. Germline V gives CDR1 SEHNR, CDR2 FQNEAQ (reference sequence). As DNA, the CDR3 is TGTACCAGCAGCTTACAGGGGGTCTATGGCTACACCTTC. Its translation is CTSSLQGVYGYTF.

The CDR3: CASSGRSGANVLTF. The CDR3, as DNA: TGTGCCAGCAGTGGCAGGTCTGGGGCCAACGTCCTGACTTTC. The V call is TRBV28, the J call TRBJ2-6; D call uncertain. The V gene lost 5 bases and the J gene lost 1 base, with 6 bases spanning the gap. Germline V lookup: CDR1 MDHEN, CDR2 SYDVKM. The CDR3 is 14 amino acids.

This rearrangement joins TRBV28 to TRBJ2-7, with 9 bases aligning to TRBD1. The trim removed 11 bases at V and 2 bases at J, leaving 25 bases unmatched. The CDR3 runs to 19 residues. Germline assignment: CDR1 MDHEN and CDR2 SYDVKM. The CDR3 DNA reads TGTGCCGGGGTGGAATTATTAGGTACGGGACAGGGTTTCCCCTACGAGCAGTACTTC. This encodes CAGVELLGTGQGFPYEQYF.

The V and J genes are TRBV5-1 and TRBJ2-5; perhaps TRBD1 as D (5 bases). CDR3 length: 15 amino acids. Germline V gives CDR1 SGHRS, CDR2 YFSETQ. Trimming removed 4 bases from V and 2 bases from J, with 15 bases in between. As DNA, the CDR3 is TGCGCCAGCAGCGAAAATACCAGGGAACAAGAGACCCAGTACTTC. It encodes CASSENTREQETQYF.

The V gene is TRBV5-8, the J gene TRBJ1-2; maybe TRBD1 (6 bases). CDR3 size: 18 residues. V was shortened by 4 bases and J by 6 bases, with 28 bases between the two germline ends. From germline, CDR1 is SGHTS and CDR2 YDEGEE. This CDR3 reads CASSRRWGAVGGPDGYTF. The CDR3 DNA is TGTGCCAGCAGCCGAAGGTGGGGGGCAGTAGGGGGTCCGGATGGCTACACCTTC.

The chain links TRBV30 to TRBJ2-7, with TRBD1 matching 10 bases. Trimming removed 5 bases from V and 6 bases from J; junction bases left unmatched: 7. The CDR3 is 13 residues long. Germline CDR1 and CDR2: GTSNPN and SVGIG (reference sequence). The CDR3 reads CAWERQGAGEQYF. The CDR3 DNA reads TGTGCCTGGGAACGACAGGGGGCAGGCGAGCAGTACTTC.

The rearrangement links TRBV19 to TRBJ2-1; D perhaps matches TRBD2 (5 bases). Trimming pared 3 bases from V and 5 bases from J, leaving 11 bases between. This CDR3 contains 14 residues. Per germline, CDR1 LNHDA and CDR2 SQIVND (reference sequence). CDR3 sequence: CASSITGMHNEQFF. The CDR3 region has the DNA TGTGCCAGTAGTATTACCGGGATGCACAATGAGCAGTTCTTC. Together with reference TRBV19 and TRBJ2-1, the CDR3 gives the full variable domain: DGGITQSPKYLFRKEGQNVTLSCEQNLNHDAMYWYRQDPGQGLRLIYYSQIVNDFQKGDIAEGYSVSREKKESFPLTVTSAQKNPTAFYLCASSITGMHNEQFFGPGTRLTVL.